The clone carrying this T cell receptor (beta chain) was seen a handful of times. Its matching antigen is unknown. As CD8+CD4-CCR7+CD45RA+ cells, naive CD8 T cells were sorted. Previously published methods and listed TCR primers were used for the bulk TCR libraries. TCRdb re-derived calls from the PCR reads in MiXCR, one entry per CDR3 protein. The repertoire holds 490,000 or so distinct CDR3 sequences, with about a fifth as singletons. The data stem from a study of molecular identifiers for immune sequencing clone quantification. In the study overall: Replicate experiments took RNA from roughly 18,000 or 92,000 naive CD8 cells, divided it five ways and sequenced four. Study-wide results and caveats: Spiked-in Jurkat TCR RNA corresponding to one cell was reported as detectable against approximately 930,000 naive cells.

The TCR was taken from a human donor in good health. Some libraries in this study had Jurkat cell RNA spiked in. Material for sequencing was naive CD8+ T cells from blood, with Jurkat cell RNA spiked in. Subset of the sample: FACS-sorted CD8+CD4-CCR7+CD45RA+ naive T cells.

The CDR3 reads CASSLTGDNEQYF. CDR3 DNA sequence: TGTGCCAGTAGCCTGACAGGGGACAACGAGCAGTACTTC. V and J are TRBV19 and TRBJ2-7; 8 bases are a match to TRBD1. Trimming took 6 bases from V and 5 from J; bases not matched to a gene: 6. The CDR3 spans 13 residues. From germline, CDR1 is LNHDA and CDR2 SQIVND (reference sequence).